Listed here are 4 T cell receptor beta chains from one sample, sequenced in a study of blood T cell repertoires in COVID-19. Repertoires were generated with immunoSEQ multiplex PCR, while TCRdb's copy carries only in-frame clones and drops some. The sample includes approximately 400,000 clones, 88% of them seen just once. Sequencing used PBMCs or T cells enriched from blood (not recorded which). All receptors come from a woman aged 18-30 years who had recovered from COVID-19.

This clone was seen a single time. The chain is built from TRBV5-4 and TRBJ2-1; 8 bases align to TRBD1. CDR1 SGHNT and CDR2 YYREEE come from the germline V gene (reference sequence). With 3 bases clipped from V and 8 bases from J, the junction kept 7 bases outside the gene matches. CDR3 length equals 14 residues. The CDR3 protein is CASSSGQGEDEQFF. CDR3 nucleotides: TGTGCCAGCAGCTCAGGACAGGGAGAGGATGAGCAGTTCTTC.

This chain connects TRBV9 to TRBJ1-1; a possible D gene is TRBD1 (6 bases). The CDR3 length is 18 residues. CDR1 is SGDLS and CDR2 is YYNGEE in the germline V gene. Trimming shortened V by 2 bases and J by 2 bases, and 22 bases separated the two germline ends. The CDR3 reads CASSVGPLPQGGNTEAFF. Written as DNA, the CDR3 is TGTGCCAGCAGCGTGGGGCCACTACCACAGGGTGGTAACACTGAAGCTTTCTTT.

The genes are TRBV7-9 and TRBJ2-7, with 10 bases that match TRBD2. Per germline, CDR1 SEHNR and CDR2 FQNEAQ (reference sequence). This CDR3 has 16 residues. The V segment lost 1 base and the J segment 0 bases; nucleotides outside the gene matches: 3. The CDR3 region is CASSLGGLAYSYEQYF. CDR3 coding DNA: TGTGCCAGCAGCTTAGGGGGACTAGCGTACTCCTACGAGCAGTACTTC.

This chain uses TRBV15 with TRBJ1-1, with unresolved D. Trimming left V 1 base short and J 5 bases short, with 11 bases between. CDR1 and CDR2 (germline): LNHNV, YYDKDF (reference sequence). There are 14 residues in the CDR3. CDR3 sequence reads: CATSRVKGGTEAFF. In DNA, the CDR3 is TGTGCCACCAGCAGAGTTAAGGGAGGGACTGAAGCTTTCTTT.